The 25 T cell receptor beta chains below come from one sample, sequenced in a study of blood T cell repertoires in COVID-19. The method was immunoSEQ multiplex PCR; TCRdb's version includes in-frame clones alone and lacks a portion of them. This sample has 350,000 to 400,000 clones, with about 88% found just once. Sequenced material: peripheral blood. The receptors here all came from an older woman with COVID-19, enrolled during active disease.

The CDR3 sequence: CSVASWGRMNTEAFF. CDR3 sequence (DNA): TGCAGCGTTGCCAGCTGGGGCCGAATGAACACTGAAGCTTTCTTT. This chain links TRBV29-1 with TRBJ1-1, with D tentatively TRBD1 (5 bases). The CDR3 length is 15 residues. Trimming stripped 4 bases from V and 0 bases from J, with 15 bases between. Germline loops: CDR1 SQVTM, CDR2 ANQGSEA. Supplemented by reference TRBV29-1 and TRBJ1-1, the full variable domain reads SAVISQKPSRDICQRGTSLTIQCQVDSQVTMMFWYRQQPGQSLTLIATANQGSEATYESGFVIDKFPISRPNLTFSTLTVSNMSPEDSSIYLCSVASWGRMNTEAFFGQGTRLTVV.

The V and J genes are TRBV7-9 and TRBJ1-2, with D possibly being TRBD1 (5 bases). Germline V gives CDR1 SEHNR, CDR2 FQNEAQ (reference sequence). This CDR3 is built from 14 residues. Trimming pared 1 base from V and 0 bases from J, leaving 6 bases between. CDR3 in amino acids: CASSLEGPNYGYTF. The CDR3 region has the DNA TGTGCCAGCAGCTTAGAGGGGCCTAACTATGGCTACACCTTC.

The CDR3 DNA sequence: TGTGCCAGCAGCGTAGCTTGGACAGGGGGACCCTTTAACTATGGCTACACCTTC. Amino acid sequence: CASSVAWTGGPFNYGYTF. The chain uses TRBV9 and TRBJ1-2; 10 positions match TRBD1. V trimming: 0 bases; J trimming: 1 base; junction bases outside the gene matches: 9. Looked up from germline, CDR1 is SGDLS and CDR2 is YYNGEE. This CDR3 spans 18 amino acids.

The DNA for the CDR3 is TGTGCCAGCAGCCAGCGAACCCCGAGCGGGGGGGTCTACAATGAGCAGTTCTTC. It is translated as CASSQRTPSGGVYNEQFF. V usage is TRBV14 and J usage is TRBJ2-1, with 10 bases aligning to TRBD2. V lost 3 bases to trimming and J lost 3 bases; unmatched junction nucleotides: 11. CDR1 is SGHDN and CDR2 is FVKESK in the germline V gene. CDR3 length: 18 amino acids. The complete variable domain, with remaining parts taken from reference TRBV14 and TRBJ2-1, reads EAGVTQFPSHSVIEKGQTVTLRCDPISGHDNLYWYRRVMGKEIKFLLHFVKESKQDESGMPNNRFLAERTGGTYSTLKVQPAELEDSGVYFCASSQRTPSGGVYNEQFFGPGTRLTVL.

This clone came up once. V usage is TRBV4-3 and J usage is TRBJ2-3; possible D gene TRBD2, 6 bases. V lost 2 bases, J lost 6 bases, and 12 bases lay in between. Per germline, CDR1 LGHNA and CDR2 YSLEER. The CDR3 totals 14 residues. The CDR3 sequence: CASSQQRGRDTQYF. The CDR3 nucleotides read TGCGCCAGCAGCCAACAACGGGGGAGGGATACGCAGTATTTT.

The chain is built from TRBV4-2 and TRBJ2-4; a weak D match, TRBD1 (5 bases). This CDR3 region has 18 residues. V lost 4 bases to trimming and J lost 5 bases, with 24 bases between them. Germline loops: CDR1 LGHNA, CDR2 YNFKEQ. CDR3 residues: CASSLLSRGAVGENIQYF. Here the CDR3 DNA reads TGTGCCAGCAGCCTCCTATCGCGTGGGGCGGTTGGCGAAAACATTCAGTACTTC.

J is TRBJ2-1 and V is TRBV5-1; possible D gene TRBD2, 5 bases. V lost 1 base and J 1 base, leaving 9 bases between the germline ends. The CDR3 is 15 amino acids. CDR1 and CDR2 from the germline V gene are SGHRS and YFSETQ. The CDR3 is CASSLPLESYNEQFF. The DNA for the CDR3 is TGCGCCAGCAGCTTGCCACTAGAGTCCTACAATGAGCAGTTCTTC. The full variable domain, rest sourced from reference TRBV5-1 and TRBJ2-1, is KAGVTQTPRYLIKTRGQQVTLSCSPISGHRSVSWYQQTPGQGLQFLFEYFSETQRNKGNFPGRFSGRQFSNSRSEMNVSTLELGDSALYLCASSLPLESYNEQFFGPGTRLTVL.

J is TRBJ2-1 and V is TRBV7-2; D is ambiguous. CDR3 length: 12 amino acids. CDR1 is SGHTA, CDR2 FQGNSA, per germline. V was pared by 4 bases and J by 9 bases, with 10 bases between. CDR3 residues: CASSSYRGEQFF. The CDR3 bases are TGTGCCAGCAGCTCCTATCGAGGTGAGCAGTTCTTC.

The chain joins TRBV18 to TRBJ1-4; 7 bases are a match to TRBD1. CDR1 and CDR2 from the germline V gene are KGHSH and LQKENI. This CDR3 is 16 amino acids long. Germline trimming cut 3 bases from V and 5 bases from J; bases unmatched to any gene: 9. CDR3 region: CASSPRQGEKNEKLFF. DNA for the CDR3: TGTGCCAGCTCACCCCGACAGGGAGAAAAGAATGAAAAACTGTTTTTT.

The chain has TRBV7-9 and TRBJ2-7, with a weak D call TRBD1 (6 bases). In germline, CDR1 is SEHNR, CDR2 FQNEAQ (reference sequence). The CDR3 consists of 11 residues. V lost 1 base to trimming and J lost 10 bases, with 8 bases between them. The CDR3, as DNA: TGTGCCAGCAGCTTAGGGACAGAACAGTACTTC. It is translated as CASSLGTEQYF.

V gene TRBV6-4 combines with J gene TRBJ1-2; 7 bases are a match to TRBD1. The CDR3 is 13 amino acids. V shed 0 bases and J 11 bases; nucleotides not matched to a gene: 6. Germline V CDR1 and CDR2: MRHNA, SNTAGT. The DNA for the CDR3 is TGTGCCAGCAGTGACTCCGACAGGGAGAGGTACACCTTC. Translation: CASSDSDRERYTF.

This rearrangement joins TRBV10-3 to TRBJ1-5, with 7 bases that match TRBD1. Germline V lookup: CDR1 ENHRY, CDR2 SYGVKD. V lost 3 bases, J lost 6 bases, and 8 bases stayed unmatched. The CDR3 covers 15 residues. The CDR3 loop reads CAISDRQGGVQPQHF. The CDR3 DNA follows: TGTGCCATCAGTGACCGACAGGGCGGAGTTCAGCCCCAGCATTTT.

This CDR3 is CATQSRTGSSYEQYF. Here the CDR3 DNA reads TGTGCCACCCAAAGCCGGACAGGGAGCTCCTACGAGCAGTACTTC. V and J are TRBV6-5 and TRBJ2-7; TRBD1 matches 8 bases. This CDR3 has 15 residues. Germline V lookup: CDR1 MNHEY, CDR2 SVGAGI. V dropped 10 bases and J dropped 0; count of bases not matched to a gene: 11.

The J gene is TRBJ1-3, the V gene TRBV6-5, with 9 bases identical to TRBD1. With V trimmed by 6 bases and J by 1 base, 4 bases remained unmatched. The germline V gene encodes CDR1 MNHEY and CDR2 SVGAGI. The CDR3 is made up of 15 amino acids. As DNA, the CDR3 is TGTGCCAGCAGCCCACAGGGGGCTTCTGGAAACACCATATATTTT. The encoded protein is CASSPQGASGNTIYF.

This sequence joins TRBV19 and TRBJ1-2; D possibly corresponds to TRBD1 (5 bases). The V gene lost 3 bases and the J gene lost 6 bases, with 14 bases spanning the gap. The germline CDR1 and CDR2 sequences are LNHDA and SQIVND (reference sequence). This CDR3 comprises 14 residues. Here the CDR3 DNA reads TGTGCCAGTAGTATTGAAGGGGCTGGGAATGGCTACACCTTC. Its protein is CASSIEGAGNGYTF.

The chain couples TRBV7-9 to TRBJ1-4; TRBD1 might be the D (5 bases). This CDR3 is 13 amino acids long. Deletions cut 7 bases from V and 8 bases from J, with 14 bases between. Germline lookup yields CDR1 SEHNR and CDR2 FQNEAQ (reference sequence). Here the CDR3 reads CASNTGGMEKLFF. CDR3 sequence (DNA): TGTGCCAGCAACACAGGCGGTATGGAAAAACTGTTTTTT. The full variable domain, rest sourced from reference TRBV7-9 and TRBJ1-4, is DTGVSQNPRHKITKRGQNVTFRCDPISEHNRLYWYRQTLGQGPEFLTYFQNEAQLEKSRLLSDRFSAERPKGSFSTLEIQRTEQGDSAMYLCASNTGGMEKLFFGSGTQLSVL.

This clone has more than one count but fewer than ten. The V gene is TRBV30, the J gene TRBJ2-2; the match to TRBD1 covers 10 bases. With V trimmed by 8 bases and J by 6 bases, 9 bases remained unmatched. Germline assignment: CDR1 GTSNPN and CDR2 SVGIG (reference sequence). This CDR3 comprises 14 residues. CDR3 in amino acids: CATSGTGAAGELFF. For the CDR3, the DNA is TGTGCCACGTCGGGGACAGGGGCCGCCGGGGAGCTGTTTTTT.

The chain is built from TRBV20-1 and TRBJ1-1, with unresolved D. Trimming left V 3 bases short and J 5 bases short, with 7 bases between. CDR3 size: 11 residues. CDR1 and CDR2 (germline): DFQATT, SNEGSKA (reference sequence). DNA for the CDR3: TGCAGTGCTAGCGGAGGGACTGAAGCTTTCTTT. Protein: CSASGGTEAFF.

The chain joins TRBV9 to TRBJ2-3, with 9 bases fitting TRBD2. This CDR3 region has 14 residues. V shed 3 bases, J shed 4 bases, and the junction held 3 bases outside the gene matches. From germline, CDR1 is SGDLS and CDR2 YYNGEE. CDR3 in DNA: TGTGCCAGCAGCGGTTCTAGCGGGGCAGATACGCAGTATTTT. This sequence encodes CASSGSSGADTQYF.

The chain uses TRBV9 and TRBJ1-1; D not resolved. The CDR3 loop spans 15 amino acids. Per germline, CDR1 SGDLS and CDR2 YYNGEE. Between the trimmed V and J ends, which lost 3 bases and 5 bases, there was a span of 17 bases. CDR3 sequence reads: CASSATLTAGTEAFF. CDR3 DNA sequence: TGTGCCAGCAGCGCCACCCTCACAGCTGGGACTGAAGCTTTCTTT.

The CDR3 nucleotides are TGTGCCTGCCGTCTAGGGGGGGCCACTGAAGCTTTCTTT. Amino acids: CACRLGGATEAFF. The chain couples TRBV30 to TRBJ1-1; maybe TRBD1 (6 bases). V lost 6 bases to trimming and J lost 4 bases, with 15 bases between them. Germline V gene lookup returns CDR1 GTSNPN and CDR2 SVGIG (reference sequence). There are 13 residues in the CDR3.

The rearrangement joins TRBV7-9 to TRBJ2-7; unclear D gene. Between the trimmed V and J ends, which lost 8 bases and 4 bases, there was a span of 21 bases. The CDR3 sequence is 15 residues long. Germline CDR1 is SEHNR and CDR2 is FQNEAQ (reference sequence). In nucleotides, the CDR3 is TGTGCCAGCTCCCCGTGGGCTTTTCCCTTTTACGAGCAGTACTTC. It codes for CASSPWAFPFYEQYF.

A word on this clone: The same CDR3 arises from other DNA sequences in this sample as well. The chain couples TRBV14 to TRBJ1-3; possible D gene TRBD1, 6 bases. The CDR3 sequence is 14 residues long. V was clipped by 3 bases and J by 1 base, with 7 bases between them. Germline CDR1 is SGHDN and CDR2 is FVKESK. CDR3 sequence (DNA): TGTGCCAGCAGCCAGACAGGTTCTGGAAACACCATATATTTT. It is translated as CASSQTGSGNTIYF.

The chain carries TRBV5-1 and TRBJ2-7; TRBD1 is a possible D gene (6 bases). The germline V gene encodes CDR1 SGHRS and CDR2 YFSETQ. V gave up 4 bases and J gave up 5 bases, with 13 bases separating them. The CDR3 length is 13 residues. CDR3 sequence: CASSPQGRDEQYF. The CDR3, as DNA: TGCGCCAGCAGCCCACAGGGACGGGACGAGCAGTACTTC. The full variable domain, its missing parts supplied by reference TRBV5-1 and TRBJ2-7, is KAGVTQTPRYLIKTRGQQVTLSCSPISGHRSVSWYQQTPGQGLQFLFEYFSETQRNKGNFPGRFSGRQFSNSRSEMNVSTLELGDSALYLCASSPQGRDEQYFGPGTRLTVT.

This rearrangement joins TRBV27 to TRBJ2-3; 11 nucleotides match TRBD1. The junction had 8 bases not matched to a gene; V was cut back by 7 bases and J by 2 bases. This CDR3 spans 16 amino acids. Per the germline V gene, CDR1 is MNHEY and CDR2 is SMNVEV (reference sequence). CDR3 nucleotides: TGTGCCAGCACCAGGACAGGGGGCGCCTCCACAGATACGCAGTATTTT. Its translation: CASTRTGGASTDTQYF.